This record concerns one TCR beta chain sequence. This entry is derived from a study of blood T cell repertoires in COVID-19. Trimming took 2 bases from V and 5 from J; bases not matched to a gene: 4. Germline V gene lookup returns CDR1 SGHNT and CDR2 YYREEE (reference sequence). The CDR3 extends over 13 amino acids. In the study's own analysis: Nucleated cell number was recorded as an estimate derived from reference gene primer amplification. Assay used: immunoSEQ multiplex PCR; TCRdb lists only in-frame clones, some missing. V and J calls and clone size are those listed in that table; D and trimming were worked out from the DNA. The sample has roughly 100,000 clones, around four fifths seen once.

The clonotype comes from a man aged 40-50 years with active or convalescent COVID-19. The rearrangement links TRBV5-4 to TRBJ2-7; TRBD1 agrees at 7 bases. Sequenced: peripheral blood. The CDR3 sequence is CASSFHRGDEQYF. The CDR3 region has the DNA TGTGCCAGCAGCTTTCACAGGGGCGACGAGCAGTACTTC.